The clone carrying this TCR beta chain was counted a few times. Its target is not known. Time point: about six months of natalizumab therapy. These data are taken from a study of multiple sclerosis patients with progressive multifocal leukoencephalopathy. Study conclusions and caveats: Lower normalized Shannon entropy suggested reduced TRB diversity in most PML patients.

In germline, CDR1 is MDHEN, CDR2 SYDVKM. Trimming left V 5 bases short and J 6 bases short, with 11 bases between. The CDR3 is made up of 12 amino acids. The table came from immunoSEQ multiplex PCR; TCRdb's copy has only in-frame clones and leaves some out. The sample shows 25,000 to 35,000 clones, about nine tenths of them seen only once. This specimen consisted of PBMCs, obtained from a patient treated with natalizumab. The gene calls are TRBV28 and TRBJ2-7; D uncertain. The clonotype originates from a human donor with multiple sclerosis. The CDR3 is CASSPPSSEQYF. The CDR3 bases are TGTGCCAGCAGTCCTCCTAGTAGCGAGCAGTACTTC. Based on the CDR3 plus reference TRBV28 and TRBJ2-7, the full variable domain is DVKVTQSSRYLVKRTGEKVFLECVQDMDHENMFWYRQDPGLGLRLIYFSYDVKMKEKGDIPEGYSVSREKKERFSLILESASTNQTSMYLCASSPPSSEQYFGPGTRLTVT.